The 10 T cell receptor beta chains presented below share a single source sample, sequenced in a study of blood T cells in healthy people across ages (dated by TCRdb to between 2014 and 2017). The method was 5' RACE. This sample was sequenced with an Illumina HiSeq 2500. A second PCR of 7 to 11 cycles was performed with a sample-barcoded 5' primer and a J-beta primer mix. TCRdb's own reprocessing of the public reads used fastp at Q25 and MiXCR and kept productive beta chains. Under each unique CDR3 protein, matching rows form one entry showing the most common genes and DNA. In all, the sample holds around 990,000 distinct CDR3 sequences, and more than 30% of those were seen once. Under 15% of the sample is in the top ten clones. The sequenced sample consisted of blood. The receptors stem from a man aged 18-30 years in good health.

This clonotype was seen a few times. The rearrangement uses TRBV7-2 and TRBJ1-2, with TRBD1 identical over 7 bases. The V gene's germline CDR1 is SGHTA and CDR2 FQGNSA. The CDR3 has 16 amino acids. Trimming cost V 1 base and J 8 bases; bases outside gene matches: 13. This CDR3 reads CASSLGYQTGLRGYTF. For the CDR3, the DNA is TGTGCCAGCAGCTTAGGTTACCAGACAGGGTTACGGGGCTACACCTTC.

V gene TRBV4-1 combines with J gene TRBJ2-3; unclear D gene. V lost 3 bases to trimming and J lost 4 bases, with 11 bases between them. This CDR3 is 14 amino acids long. The V gene's germline CDR1 is MGHRA and CDR2 YSYEKL. The CDR3 loop reads CASSQGYGSDTQYF. DNA for the CDR3: TGCGCCAGCAGCCAGGGCTACGGCTCAGATACGCAGTATTTT.

This clonotype was observed a few times. The chain has TRBV6-2 or TRBV6-3 and TRBJ2-4; D might be TRBD2 (5 bases). V was pared by 5 bases and J by 1 base, with 9 bases between. CDR3 length equals 14 residues. Germline CDR1 is MNHEY and CDR2 is SVGEGT. The CDR3 sequence: CASSATGAKNIQYF. CDR3 DNA sequence: TGTGCCAGCAGTGCTACGGGGGCCAAAAACATTCAGTACTTC.

This clonotype has more than one count but fewer than ten. The V call is TRBV20-1, the J call TRBJ2-7; the match to TRBD1 covers 9 bases. The CDR3 contains 14 residues. Per the germline V gene, CDR1 is DFQATT and CDR2 is SNEGSKA (reference sequence). Trimming took 2 bases from V and 4 from J; bases not matched to a gene: 6. CDR3 region: CSARSGQGIYEQYF. CDR3 DNA: TGCAGTGCTAGATCGGGACAGGGTATTTACGAGCAGTACTTC.

In its sample, this clonotype was seen many times. This sequence joins TRBV29-1 and TRBJ1-2, with TRBD1 as a possible D gene (6 bases). CDR1 and CDR2 (germline): SQVTM, ANQGSEA. The CDR3 runs to 13 residues. CDR3 DNA sequence: TGCACCCATGGGGGGGGCAATAGCTATGGCTACACCTTC. This translates into CTHGGGNSYGYTF.

V is TRBV27 and J is TRBJ2-5; TRBD1 is a possible D gene (6 bases). This CDR3 spans 13 amino acids. V lost 2 bases and J 4 bases, leaving 8 bases between the germline ends. From germline, CDR1 is MNHEY and CDR2 SMNVEV (reference sequence). The CDR3 region has the DNA TGTGCCAGCAGTTTAAAGGACAGAGAGACCCAGTACTTC. It yields the protein CASSLKDRETQYF.

The chain joins TRBV9 to TRBJ1-5; no clear D. CDR3 length equals 15 residues. Germline-derived CDR1 and CDR2 are SGDLS and YYNGEE. V was trimmed by 0 bases and J by 5 bases, leaving 12 bases between them. The CDR3, as DNA: TGTGCCAGCAGCGTAGCCGGACGGTCCGATCAGCCCCAGCATTTT. Translation gives CASSVAGRSDQPQHF.

This chain links TRBV11-1 with TRBJ2-5, with TRBD1 matching 7 bases. This CDR3 spans 14 amino acids. V dropped 5 bases and J dropped 2; count of bases not matched to a gene: 5. CDR1 is SGHAT, CDR2 FQDESV, per germline (reference sequence). CDR3 sequence (DNA): TGTGCCAGCAGCGCCGGACAGGTGCAAGAGACCCAGTACTTC. Its protein is CASSAGQVQETQYF.

The rearrangement joins TRBV5-6 to TRBJ2-1; D gene unclear. The CDR3 is 14 residues long. Germline CDR1 is SGHDT and CDR2 is YYEEEE. The germline V and J ends were trimmed by 4 bases and 4 bases, with 12 bases remaining between them. This chain's CDR3 is CASSHGGRYNEQFF. Written as DNA, the CDR3 is TGTGCCAGCAGCCACGGTGGCCGGTACAATGAGCAGTTCTTC.

In its sample, this clonotype was seen a few times. The rearrangement links TRBV28 to TRBJ2-5, with TRBD1 matching 7 bases. The CDR3 has 14 residues. The germline gives CDR1 MDHEN, CDR2 SYDVKM. V shed 6 bases and J 4 bases; nucleotides not matched to a gene: 8. CDR3 sequence reads: CASRQGGVGETQYF. CDR3 nucleotides: TGTGCCAGCAGACAAGGGGGCGTCGGAGAGACCCAGTACTTC.